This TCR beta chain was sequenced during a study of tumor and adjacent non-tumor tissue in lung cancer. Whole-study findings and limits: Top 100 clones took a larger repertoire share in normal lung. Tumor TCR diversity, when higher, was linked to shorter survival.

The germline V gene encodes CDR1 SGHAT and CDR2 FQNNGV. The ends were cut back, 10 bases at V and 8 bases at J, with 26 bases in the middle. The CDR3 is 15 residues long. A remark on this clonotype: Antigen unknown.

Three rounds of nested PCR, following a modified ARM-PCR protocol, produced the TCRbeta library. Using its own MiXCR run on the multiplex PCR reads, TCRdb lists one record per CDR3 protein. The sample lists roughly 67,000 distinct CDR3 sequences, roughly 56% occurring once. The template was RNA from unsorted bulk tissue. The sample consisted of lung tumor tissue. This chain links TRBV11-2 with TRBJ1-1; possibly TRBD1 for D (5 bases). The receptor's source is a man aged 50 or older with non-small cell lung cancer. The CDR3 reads CANNPRGGEWSEAFF. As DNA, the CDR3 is TGTGCCAACAACCCCCGGGGGGGAGAGTGGTCCGAAGCTTTCTTT.